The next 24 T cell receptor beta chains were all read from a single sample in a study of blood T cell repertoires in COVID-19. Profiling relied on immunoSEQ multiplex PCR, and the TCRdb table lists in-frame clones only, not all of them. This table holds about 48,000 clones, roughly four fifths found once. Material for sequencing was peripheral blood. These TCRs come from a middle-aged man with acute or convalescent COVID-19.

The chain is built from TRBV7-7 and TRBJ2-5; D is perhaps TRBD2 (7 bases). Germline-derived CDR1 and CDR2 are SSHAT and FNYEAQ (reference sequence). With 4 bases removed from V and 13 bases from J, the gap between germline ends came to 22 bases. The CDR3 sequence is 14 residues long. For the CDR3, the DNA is TGTGCCAGCAGCTCCTCGGTAGGGGGACTACGCCTGTACTTC. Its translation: CASSSSVGGLRLYF.

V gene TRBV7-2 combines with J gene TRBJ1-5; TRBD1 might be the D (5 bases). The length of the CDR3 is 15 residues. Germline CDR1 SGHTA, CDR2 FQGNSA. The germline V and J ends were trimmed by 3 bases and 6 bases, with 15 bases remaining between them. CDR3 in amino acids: CASSLGGVASQPQHF. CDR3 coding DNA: TGTGCCAGCAGCTTGGGGGGTGTGGCTAGTCAGCCCCAGCATTTT.

Here the CDR3 reads CASSLTGKEGYTF. Written as DNA, the CDR3 is TGTGCCAGCAGTTTGACAGGGAAAGAGGGCTACACCTTC. The chain employs TRBV7-6 and TRBJ1-2; TRBD1 aligns across 7 bases. CDR1 is SGHVS and CDR2 is FNYEAQ in the germline V gene. CDR3 length: 13 amino acids. J was trimmed by 8 bases and V by 6 bases; bases with no gene match: 9.

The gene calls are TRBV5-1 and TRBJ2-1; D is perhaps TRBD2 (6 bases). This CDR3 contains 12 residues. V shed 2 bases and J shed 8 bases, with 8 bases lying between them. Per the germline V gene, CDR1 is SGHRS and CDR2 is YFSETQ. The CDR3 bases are TGCGCCAGCAGCTTTCCGGGAGATGAGCAGTTCTTC. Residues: CASSFPGDEQFF.

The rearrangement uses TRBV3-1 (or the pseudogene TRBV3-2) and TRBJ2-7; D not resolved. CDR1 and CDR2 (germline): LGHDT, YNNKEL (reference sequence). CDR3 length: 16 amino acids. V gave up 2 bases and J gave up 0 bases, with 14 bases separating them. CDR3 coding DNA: TGTGCCAGCAGCCAATTGAAGTCACTGAGCTCCTACGAGCAGTACTTC. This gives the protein CASSQLKSLSSYEQYF.

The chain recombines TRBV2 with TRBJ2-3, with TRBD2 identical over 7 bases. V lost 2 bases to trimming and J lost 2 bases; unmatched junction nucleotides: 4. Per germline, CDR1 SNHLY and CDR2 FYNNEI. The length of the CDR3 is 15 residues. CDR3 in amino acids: CASSENGLVTDTQYF. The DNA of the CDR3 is TGTGCCAGCAGTGAAAACGGACTAGTCACAGATACGCAGTATTTT. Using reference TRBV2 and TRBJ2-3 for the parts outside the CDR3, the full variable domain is EPEVTQTPSHQVTQMGQEVILRCVPISNHLYFYWYRQILGQKVEFLVSFYNNEISEKSEIFDDQFSVERPDGSNFTLKIRSTKLEDSAMYFCASSENGLVTDTQYFGPGTRLTVL.

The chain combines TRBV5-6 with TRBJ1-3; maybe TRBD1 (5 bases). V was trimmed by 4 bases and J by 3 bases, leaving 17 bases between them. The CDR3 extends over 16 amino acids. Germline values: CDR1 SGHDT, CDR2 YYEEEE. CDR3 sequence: CASSPGGRGSGNTIYF. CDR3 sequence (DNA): TGTGCCAGCAGCCCCGGGGGACGGGGCAGTGGAAACACCATATATTTT.

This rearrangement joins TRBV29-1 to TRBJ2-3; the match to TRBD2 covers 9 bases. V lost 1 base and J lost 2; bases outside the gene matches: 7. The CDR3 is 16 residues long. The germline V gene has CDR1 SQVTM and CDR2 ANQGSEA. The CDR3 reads CSVEGTSGLNTDTQYF. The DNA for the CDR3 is TGCAGCGTTGAAGGAACTAGCGGGTTAAACACAGATACGCAGTATTTT.

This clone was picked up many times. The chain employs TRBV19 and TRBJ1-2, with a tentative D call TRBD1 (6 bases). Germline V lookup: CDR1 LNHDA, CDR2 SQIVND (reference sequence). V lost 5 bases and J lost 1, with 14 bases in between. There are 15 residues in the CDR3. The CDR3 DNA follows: TGTGCCAGTAGTTTGGAGCCAGGGGTTAACTATGGCTACACCTTC. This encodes CASSLEPGVNYGYTF.

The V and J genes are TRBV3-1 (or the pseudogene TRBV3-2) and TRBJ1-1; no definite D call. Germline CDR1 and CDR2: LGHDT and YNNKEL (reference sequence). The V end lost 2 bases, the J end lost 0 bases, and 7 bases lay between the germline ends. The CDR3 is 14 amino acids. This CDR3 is CASSQRGVNTEAFF. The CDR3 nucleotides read TGTGCCAGCAGCCAAAGAGGTGTGAACACTGAAGCTTTCTTT.

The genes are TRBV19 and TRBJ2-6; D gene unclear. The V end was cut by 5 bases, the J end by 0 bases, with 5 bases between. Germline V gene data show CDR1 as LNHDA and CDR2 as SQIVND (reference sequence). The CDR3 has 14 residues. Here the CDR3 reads CASSPGSGANVLTF. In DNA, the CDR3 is TGTGCCAGTAGTCCGGGCTCTGGGGCCAACGTCCTGACTTTC.

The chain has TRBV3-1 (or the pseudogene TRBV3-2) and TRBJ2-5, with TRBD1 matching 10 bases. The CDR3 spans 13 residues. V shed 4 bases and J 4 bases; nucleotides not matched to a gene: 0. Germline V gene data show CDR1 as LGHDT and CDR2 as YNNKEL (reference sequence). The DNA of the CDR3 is TGTGCCAGCAGCCGGACAGGGGGAGAGACCCAGTACTTC. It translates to CASSRTGGETQYF.

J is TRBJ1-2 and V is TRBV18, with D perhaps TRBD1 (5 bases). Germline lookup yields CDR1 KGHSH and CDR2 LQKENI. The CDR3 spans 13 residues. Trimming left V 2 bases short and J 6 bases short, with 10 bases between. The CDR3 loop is CASSPGQKDGYTF. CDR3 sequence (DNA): TGTGCCAGCTCACCAGGACAAAAGGATGGCTACACCTTC.

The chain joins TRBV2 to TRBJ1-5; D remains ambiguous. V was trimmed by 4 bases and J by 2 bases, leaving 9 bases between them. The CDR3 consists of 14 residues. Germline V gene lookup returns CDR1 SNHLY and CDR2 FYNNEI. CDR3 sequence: CASSGGGGNQPQHF. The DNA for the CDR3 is TGTGCCAGCAGTGGGGGAGGAGGCAATCAGCCCCAGCATTTT.

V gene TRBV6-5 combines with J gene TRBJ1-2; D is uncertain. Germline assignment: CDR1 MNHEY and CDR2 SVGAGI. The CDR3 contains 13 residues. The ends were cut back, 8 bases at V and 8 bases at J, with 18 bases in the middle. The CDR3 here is CASSPDLGSGYTF. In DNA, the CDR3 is TGTGCCAGCTCCCCCGATCTCGGTTCGGGCTACACCTTC.

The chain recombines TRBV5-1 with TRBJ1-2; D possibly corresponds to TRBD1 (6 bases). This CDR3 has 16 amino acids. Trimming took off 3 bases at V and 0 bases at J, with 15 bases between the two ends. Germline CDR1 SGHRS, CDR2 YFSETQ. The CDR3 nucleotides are TGCGCCAGCAGCTCTGGACAGTTTCGTACTAACTATGGCTACACCTTC. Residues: CASSSGQFRTNYGYTF.

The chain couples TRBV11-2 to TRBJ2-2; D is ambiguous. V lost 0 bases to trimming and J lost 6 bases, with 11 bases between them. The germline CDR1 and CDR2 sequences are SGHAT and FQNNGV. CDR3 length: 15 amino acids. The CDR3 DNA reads TGTGCCAGCAGCTTAGATTTAATCGAGGCCGGGGAGCTGTTTTTT. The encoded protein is CASSLDLIEAGELFF.

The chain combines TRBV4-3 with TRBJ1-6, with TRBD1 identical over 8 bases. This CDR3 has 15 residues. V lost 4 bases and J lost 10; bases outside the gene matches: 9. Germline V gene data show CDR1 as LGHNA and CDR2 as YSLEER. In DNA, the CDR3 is TGCGCCAGCAGCCGAGTACAGGGGGAAGGCTCACCCCTCCACTTT. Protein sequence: CASSRVQGEGSPLHF.

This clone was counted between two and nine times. In nucleotides, the CDR3 is TGTGCCAGCAGCTCGGGACTAGTTGGGGACAATGAGCAGTTCTTC. It specifies CASSSGLVGDNEQFF. The chain couples TRBV6-6 to TRBJ2-1, with 8 bases lining up with TRBD2. The germline CDR1 and CDR2 sequences are MNHNY and SVGAGI (reference sequence). Trimming at V came to 6 bases and at J to 5 bases, leaving 9 bases not matched to a gene. The CDR3 loop spans 15 amino acids.

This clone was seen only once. The CDR3 spells CASSWGGTEAFF. The CDR3 DNA reads as TGCGCCAGCAGCTGGGGAGGCACTGAAGCTTTCTTT. V is TRBV5-1 and J is TRBJ1-1, with D unclear. Germline loops: CDR1 SGHRS, CDR2 YFSETQ. The CDR3 sequence is 12 residues long. Deletions cut 3 bases from V and 4 bases from J, with 7 bases between.

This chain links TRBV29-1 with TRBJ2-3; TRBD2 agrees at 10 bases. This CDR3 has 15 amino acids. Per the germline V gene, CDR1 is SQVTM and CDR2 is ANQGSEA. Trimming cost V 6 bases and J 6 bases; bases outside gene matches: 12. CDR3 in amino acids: CSVARAGGPVDTQYF. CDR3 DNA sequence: TGCAGCGTCGCCCGAGCGGGGGGGCCGGTGGATACGCAGTATTTT.

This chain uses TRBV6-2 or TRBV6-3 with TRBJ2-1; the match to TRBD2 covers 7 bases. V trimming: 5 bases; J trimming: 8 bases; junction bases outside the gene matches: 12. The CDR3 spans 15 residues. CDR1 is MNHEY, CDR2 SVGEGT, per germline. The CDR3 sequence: CASSDRTRSSHEQFF. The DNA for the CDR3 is TGTGCCAGCAGTGATCGGACTAGAAGTTCACATGAGCAGTTCTTC.

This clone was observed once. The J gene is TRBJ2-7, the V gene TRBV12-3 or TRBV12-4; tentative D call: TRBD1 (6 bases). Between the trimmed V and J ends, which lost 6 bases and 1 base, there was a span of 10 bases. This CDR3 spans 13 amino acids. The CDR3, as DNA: TGTGCCAGCAGAAATACAGGGTCCTACGAGCAGTACTTC. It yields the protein CASRNTGSYEQYF.

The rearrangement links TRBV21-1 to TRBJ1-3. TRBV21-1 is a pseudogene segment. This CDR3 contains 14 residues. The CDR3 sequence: CASKAGGNGNTIYF. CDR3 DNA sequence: TGTGCCAGCAAGGCGGGAGGGAATGGAAACACCATATATTTT.